This T cell receptor (beta chain) is drawn from a study of sequential checkpoint blockade in melanoma. The treatment here: randomized to nivolumab then ipilimumab (arm A) or the reverse (arm B). From germline, CDR1 is MNHEY and CDR2 SMNVEV (reference sequence). This CDR3 contains 13 residues. Trimming took off 6 bases at V and 2 bases at J, with 9 bases between the two ends. Method: immunoSEQ multiplex PCR; TCRdb's copy keeps in-frame clones and lacks some. This sample has roughly 23,000 clones, with 55% to 70% found just once. This TCR came from a human donor with melanoma. V usage is TRBV27 and J usage is TRBJ2-3, with D maybe TRBD1 (5 bases). Here the sequenced sample was CD8+ T cells sorted from blood (inferred from file names), taken from a patient given nivolumab and ipilimumab in sequence. The CDR3 region is CASRGVSTDTQYF. CDR3 coding DNA: TGTGCCAGCAGAGGGGTTTCCACAGATACGCAGTATTTT.